This TCR beta chain is drawn from a study of cytomegalovirus exposure and HLA in healthy donors. Study-level findings and limits: The investigators catalogued 150 or so TCR beta chains as cytomegalovirus-associated. Sequencing had likely introduced a cluster of highly shared sequence variants as an artifact.

V was clipped by 2 bases and J by 1 base, with 5 bases between them. The CDR3 runs 13 residues. The V gene's germline CDR1 is MNHEY and CDR2 SMNVEV (reference sequence). The study ran its PCR with 60 Vbeta and 13 Jbeta primers. In the source study's methods: It was a later analysis that counted roughly 79 million unique TCR beta chains, of which roughly 11 million were shared. Libraries were prepared by immunoSEQ multiplex PCR; TCRdb keeps only in-frame clonotypes and omits some of them. V, J and clone size reflect that table, while D and trimming were determined from the DNA. This sample carries over 100,000 clones, with over 1.5% going to the ten biggest clones. Comment on this clone: The antigen is unknown.

This TCR was recovered from a man between 18 and 35 years old in good health and CMV-seronegative. This chain uses TRBV27 with TRBJ1-1, with no clear D. Sequencing used PBMCs. The CDR3: CASSLGRNTEAFF. The CDR3 DNA reads as TGTGCCAGCAGTTTAGGGCGGAACACTGAAGCTTTCTTT.